This TCR beta chain was sequenced during a study of T cells in Graves' hyperthyroidism and ophthalmopathy. RNA transcripts served as the template for amplifying TCR beta CDR3 regions. HTBI primers drove first-round RT-PCR of the TCR CDR3. TCRdb analysed the multiplex PCR reads with MiXCR anew, one entry per CDR3 protein. The sample yields about 610,000 distinct CDR3 sequences, roughly 14% seen once. This clonotype has at least ten counts. V was pared by 6 bases and J by 8 bases, with 11 bases of the junction left unmatched. Per the germline V gene, CDR1 is DFQATT and CDR2 is SNEGSKA (reference sequence). CDR3 size: 14 residues.

V gene TRBV20-1 combines with J gene TRBJ2-1; TRBD1 agrees at 9 bases. The material sequenced was blood. This clonotype originated in a woman between 40 and 50 years old with Graves' ophthalmopathy. The CDR3 sequence: CSAIWDRVVDEQFF. CDR3 sequence (DNA): TGCAGTGCCATCTGGGACAGGGTCGTCGATGAGCAGTTCTTC.